This T cell receptor beta chain was observed in a study of cytomegalovirus exposure and HLA in healthy donors. Primers included in the PCR were 60 Vbeta and 13 Jbeta primers. Assay: immunoSEQ multiplex PCR; the TCRdb copy retains only in-frame clones and omits some. This sample's table has approximately 120,000 clones. On this clone: The antigen is undetermined.

Broader study findings: Later work showed greater clonal expansion in HLA-associated TCR beta chains than in equally common others.

Sequencing was performed on PBMCs. The clonotype originates from a man between 18 and 35 years old in good health and CMV-seronegative.

DNA of the CDR3: TGTGCCAGCAGCTTTTCCGGCGGTGGGCCCCAGCATTTT. Its protein product is CASSFSGGGPQHF. The rearrangement uses TRBV7-9 and TRBJ1-5, with no clear D. The V gene lost 3 bases and the J gene lost 9 bases, with 12 bases spanning the gap. The CDR3 extends over 13 amino acids. The germline V gene has CDR1 SEHNR and CDR2 FQNEAQ (reference sequence).